The rows below give T cell receptor beta chains drawn from one sample of a study of T cells after yellow fever vaccination. Each CDR3 protein is one row after TCRdb ran MiXCR on the 5' RACE reads. This repertoire shows fewer than 500,000 distinct CDR3 sequences, around 19% found once; its top ten account for about 18%. Sequenced here: PBMCs, sampled before the yellow fever booster vaccination. These receptors were taken from a man between 18 and 29 years old who received the YFV17D yellow fever vaccine. CDR3s include the opening cysteine and the closing phenylalanine or tryptophan. The order of the fields is D gene, V gene, clone size, J gene, CDR3 DNA, CDR3 protein. A D gene is named only where the DNA matches it firmly. Only part of the rows carry a size: once, few, many, or a class if the clone is expanded.

D gene: TRBD1
V gene: TRBV12-3/TRBV12-4
clone size: few
J gene: TRBJ2-7
CDR3 DNA: TGTGCCAGCACCGGGACAGGGAACTACGAGCAGTACTTC
CDR3 protein: CASTGTGNYEQYF

D gene: TRBD1
V gene: TRBV7-2
clone size: few
J gene: TRBJ2-7
CDR3 DNA: TGTGCCAGCAGCCCCCGGGGACAGGGATACGAGCAGTACTTC
CDR3 protein: CASSPRGQGYEQYF

D gene: -
V gene: TRBV27
clone size: -
J gene: TRBJ2-5
CDR3 DNA: TGTGCCAGCAGTTTCGCGGACAGTAGAGAGACCCAGTACTTC
CDR3 protein: CASSFADSRETQYF

D gene: TRBD1
V gene: TRBV7-2
clone size: -
J gene: TRBJ2-4
CDR3 DNA: TGTGCCAGCAGCTTTCAGTCGGGACAGCCCTATAACATTCAGTACTTC
CDR3 protein: CASSFQSGQPYNIQYF

D gene: -
V gene: TRBV18
clone size: few
J gene: TRBJ2-5
CDR3 DNA: TGTGCCAGCTCACCAAACGAACAGGGAGGAGAGACCCAGTACTTC
CDR3 protein: CASSPNEQGGETQYF

D gene: -
V gene: TRBV4-2
clone size: -
J gene: TRBJ1-3
CDR3 DNA: TGTGCCAGCAGCCCGGAGCTACTTGGAAACACCATATATTTT
CDR3 protein: CASSPELLGNTIYF

D gene: TRBD2
V gene: TRBV7-2
clone size: few
J gene: TRBJ2-3
CDR3 DNA: TGTGCCAGCAGCCCGAGTCCTAGCGGGGCCCTAGGTACAGATACGCAGTATTTT
CDR3 protein: CASSPSPSGALGTDTQYF

D gene: TRBD1
V gene: TRBV2
clone size: -
J gene: TRBJ2-3
CDR3 DNA: TGTGCCAGCATCTGGACAGGGTACACAGATACGCAGTATTTT
CDR3 protein: CASIWTGYTDTQYF

D gene: -
V gene: TRBV4-1
clone size: -
J gene: TRBJ2-3
CDR3 DNA: TGCGCCAGCAGCCACTCGACAGGTTCCGAGGGAGATACGCAGTATTTT
CDR3 protein: CASSHSTGSEGDTQYF

D gene: TRBD1
V gene: TRBV27
clone size: few
J gene: TRBJ1-1
CDR3 DNA: TGTGCCAGCAGTCGTAAGGGGGCGCTTCGGATCGAGGCTTTCTTT
CDR3 protein: CASSRKGALRIEAFF

D gene: TRBD1
V gene: TRBV20-1
clone size: many
J gene: TRBJ1-1
CDR3 DNA: TGCAGTGCTACCCCGGCAGGGGGCGCGTACACTGAAGCTTTCTTT
CDR3 protein: CSATPAGGAYTEAFF

D gene: TRBD2
V gene: TRBV20-1
clone size: few
J gene: TRBJ2-5
CDR3 DNA: TGCAGTGCTCCCCGCCGGACTAGTCGAGAGACCCAGTACTTC
CDR3 protein: CSAPRRTSRETQYF

D gene: -
V gene: TRBV20-1
clone size: -
J gene: TRBJ2-3
CDR3 DNA: TGCAGTGCTAAGGGTGGAAGCACAGATACGCAGTATTTT
CDR3 protein: CSAKGGSTDTQYF

D gene: -
V gene: TRBV27
clone size: -
J gene: TRBJ1-6
CDR3 DNA: TGTGCCAGCAGTTTACCCTCTTATAATTCACCCCTCCACTTT
CDR3 protein: CASSLPSYNSPLHF